The 20 T cell receptor beta chains reported below all come from one sample, sequenced in a study of blood T cell repertoires in COVID-19. Only in-frame clones appear in the TCRdb table, and some are missing; sequencing was by immunoSEQ multiplex PCR. The sample shows approximately 260,000 clones, 88% of them seen only once. Sequencing was performed on peripheral blood. The receptors originated from a woman aged 70-85 years with COVID-19, enrolled during active disease.

V gene TRBV5-1 combines with J gene TRBJ2-3; 15 bases align to TRBD2. Germline-derived CDR1 and CDR2 are SGHRS and YFSETQ. The CDR3 extends over 18 amino acids. Unmatched junction bases numbered 8, after V lost 4 bases and J lost 2 bases. The CDR3 bases are TGCGCCAGCAGCCCCGGACTAGCGGGAGGGCTAACCACAGATACGCAGTATTTT. This sequence encodes CASSPGLAGGLTTDTQYF.

CDR3 sequence reads: CASSRITGGEETQYF. For the CDR3, the DNA is TGTGCCAGCAGCCGGATAACAGGGGGCGAAGAGACCCAGTACTTC. The V call is TRBV28, the J call TRBJ2-5; 9 nucleotides line up with TRBD1. CDR3 length equals 15 residues. Germline loops: CDR1 MDHEN, CDR2 SYDVKM. V lost 6 bases and J lost 3; bases outside the gene matches: 8.

The rearrangement uses TRBV9 and TRBJ2-7; 12 bases are shared with TRBD2. The J segment lost 5 bases and the V segment lost 3 bases, leaving 6 bases of the junction unmatched. From germline, CDR1 is SGDLS and CDR2 YYNGEE. The CDR3 has 15 residues. The CDR3 sequence is CASSALAGGGHEQYF. In nucleotides, the CDR3 is TGTGCCAGCAGCGCTCTAGCGGGAGGGGGCCACGAGCAGTACTTC. The full variable domain, rest sourced from reference TRBV9 and TRBJ2-7, is DSGVTQTPKHLITATGQRVTLRCSPRSGDLSVYWYQQSLDQGLQFLIQYYNGEERAKGNILERFSAQQFPDLHSELNLSSLELGDSALYFCASSALAGGGHEQYFGPGTRLTVT.

The chain has TRBV9 and TRBJ2-7; 9 nucleotides match TRBD1. V lost 0 bases, J lost 4 bases, and 2 bases stayed unmatched. CDR1 is SGDLS, CDR2 YYNGEE, per germline. The CDR3 length is 14 residues. The CDR3 loop is CASSVGGTGYEQYF. The CDR3 nucleotides are TGTGCCAGCAGCGTAGGTGGGACAGGGTACGAGCAGTACTTC.

The chain carries TRBV4-2 and TRBJ2-7, with D tentatively TRBD2 (5 bases). Germline V gene sequence: CDR1 LGHNA, CDR2 YNFKEQ. The CDR3 contains 14 residues. V was cut by 1 base and J by 2 bases, with 9 bases left in between. CDR3 coding DNA: TGTGCCAGCAGCCAAGGACGGGGTCCCTACGAGCAGTACTTC. This codes for CASSQGRGPYEQYF.

This clone showed up just once. The rearrangement links TRBV7-9 to TRBJ2-3, with D maybe TRBD2 (5 bases). From germline, CDR1 is SEHNR and CDR2 FQNEAQ (reference sequence). The CDR3 extends over 15 amino acids. The V gene lost 5 bases and the J gene lost 3 bases, with 15 bases spanning the gap. CDR3 sequence (DNA): TGTGCCAGCAGCCGACGTGGGAGAGGAACAGATACGCAGTATTTT. It is translated as CASSRRGRGTDTQYF.

The J gene is TRBJ2-2, the V gene TRBV15; D not certain. This CDR3 region has 13 residues. Trimming took 0 bases from V and 6 from J, leaving 5 bases between them. CDR1 LNHNV and CDR2 YYDKDF come from the germline V gene (reference sequence). The CDR3: CATSRDASGELFF. The CDR3 bases are TGTGCCACCAGCAGAGATGCGTCCGGGGAGCTGTTTTTT.

A remark on this clone: A much bigger clone sits one base away, suggesting this may be a read error. The chain recombines TRBV11-2 with TRBJ2-1; D is uncertain. The length of the CDR3 is 11 residues. Trimming stripped 4 bases from V and 5 bases from J, with 3 bases between. In germline, CDR1 is SGHAT, CDR2 FQNNGV. The CDR3 region has the DNA TGTGCCAGCAGCTCAAACAATGAGCAGTTCTTC. Its translation: CASSSNNEQFF.

This chain uses TRBV6-5 with TRBJ1-1; 7 bases align to TRBD1. Looked up from germline, CDR1 is MNHEY and CDR2 is SVGAGI. This CDR3 is 13 amino acids long. Trimming cost V 4 bases and J 6 bases; bases outside gene matches: 5. CDR3 region: CASSFRQGAEAFF. The CDR3 DNA is TGTGCCAGCAGTTTCCGACAGGGCGCTGAAGCTTTCTTT.

The rearrangement links TRBV28 to TRBJ1-1; TRBD1 aligns across 9 bases. This CDR3 comprises 15 residues. V gave up 5 bases and J gave up 5 bases; unmatched junction bases: 9. Per the germline V gene, CDR1 is MDHEN and CDR2 is SYDVKM. The CDR3 DNA follows: TGTGCCAGCAGTCCGTTACAGGGGGCGAGAACTGAAGCTTTCTTT. Translated: CASSPLQGARTEAFF.

This chain links TRBV18 with TRBJ1-3, with D tentatively TRBD1 (6 bases). V was clipped by 3 bases and J by 1 base, with 16 bases between them. The CDR3 contains 17 residues. Germline CDR1 reads KGHSH; CDR2 reads LQKENI. Written as DNA, the CDR3 is TGTGCCAGCTCACCCCAGAGCGGGGGCCGTTCTGGAAACACCATATATTTT. Encoded protein: CASSPQSGGRSGNTIYF.

This sequence joins TRBV10-3 and TRBJ2-1, with 7 bases aligning to TRBD2. CDR1 and CDR2 (germline): ENHRY, SYGVKD. The CDR3 consists of 12 residues. Trimming took 0 bases from V and 10 from J; bases not matched to a gene: 0. CDR3 nucleotides: TGTGCCATCAGTGAGTCCGGGGGGGAGCAGTTCTTC. Translated: CAISESGGEQFF.

This chain joins TRBV27 and TRBJ1-1; 7 nucleotides align to TRBD1. V shed 5 bases, J shed 5 bases, and the junction held 2 bases outside the gene matches. Germline V gene sequence: CDR1 MNHEY, CDR2 SMNVEV (reference sequence). The CDR3 has 12 amino acids. CDR3 sequence: CASSMTGTEAFF. CDR3 bases: TGTGCCAGCAGTATGACAGGGACTGAAGCTTTCTTT.

This chain connects TRBV30 to TRBJ1-4; D ambiguous. Germline loops: CDR1 GTSNPN, CDR2 SVGIG (reference sequence). V was shortened by 0 bases and J by 7 bases, with 12 bases between the two germline ends. The CDR3 contains 14 residues. In nucleotides, the CDR3 is TGTGCCTGGAGTGTTTCGGGGATGGGTGAAAAACTGTTTTTT. Translated, it gives CAWSVSGMGEKLFF.

This chain's CDR3 is CASSSTGAGGEKLFF. DNA of the CDR3: TGTGCCAGCAGTTCGACAGGTGCTGGGGGTGAAAAACTGTTTTTT. The J gene is TRBJ1-4, the V gene TRBV28, with D tentatively TRBD1 (6 bases). In germline, CDR1 is MDHEN, CDR2 SYDVKM. V was trimmed by 4 bases and J by 7 bases, leaving 16 bases between them. The CDR3 is 15 residues long. Drawing the rest from reference TRBV28 and TRBJ1-4, the complete variable domain is DVKVTQSSRYLVKRTGEKVFLECVQDMDHENMFWYRQDPGLGLRLIYFSYDVKMKEKGDIPEGYSVSREKKERFSLILESASTNQTSMYLCASSSTGAGGEKLFFGSGTQLSVL.

The V gene is TRBV3-1 (or the pseudogene TRBV3-2), the J gene TRBJ2-6, with 10 bases fitting TRBD2. With V trimmed by 5 bases and J by 1 base, 8 bases remained unmatched. CDR1 is LGHDT and CDR2 is YNNKEL in the germline V gene (reference sequence). This CDR3 has 18 amino acids. This CDR3 reads CASSSTGTSDSGANVLTF. CDR3 nucleotide sequence: TGTGCCAGCAGCTCTACCGGGACTAGCGATTCTGGGGCCAACGTCCTGACTTTC.

V and J are TRBV28 and TRBJ2-1; D is possibly TRBD1 (5 bases). This CDR3 is built from 14 residues. Germline V CDR1 and CDR2: MDHEN, SYDVKM. V shed 3 bases and J shed 6 bases, with 12 bases lying between them. The CDR3 region is CASSFPGLANEQFF. In DNA form, the CDR3 reads TGTGCCAGCAGTTTCCCAGGGCTGGCCAATGAGCAGTTCTTC.

This clone has only a few counts. This chain connects TRBV29-1 to TRBJ1-5; D uncertain. Germline-derived CDR1 and CDR2 are SQVTM and ANQGSEA. V was pared by 6 bases and J by 2 bases, with 11 bases between. The CDR3 is 13 residues long. In nucleotides, the CDR3 is TGCAGCGTCAACGAGGGAGGCAATCAGCCCCAGCATTTT. Translation: CSVNEGGNQPQHF.

The chain has TRBV6-1 and TRBJ2-5, with D tentatively TRBD2 (6 bases). Deletions cut 5 bases from V and 5 bases from J, with 21 bases between. CDR3 length: 16 residues. Germline CDR1 MNHNS, CDR2 SASEGT. CDR3: CASSKGGGLFGETQYF. In DNA, the CDR3 is TGTGCCAGCAGTAAAGGCGGAGGGCTCTTTGGGGAGACCCAGTACTTC.

The chain combines TRBV5-8 with TRBJ1-6; TRBD1 is a possible D gene (5 bases). V dropped 10 bases and J dropped 7 bases, with 12 bases sitting between them. CDR1 SGHTS and CDR2 YDEGEE come from the germline V gene. The CDR3 sequence is 12 residues long. The CDR3 sequence: CAPGGINSPLHF. Here the CDR3 DNA reads TGTGCCCCGGGGGGTATCAATTCACCCCTCCACTTT.